This is a list of T cell receptor beta chains from one sample in a study of T cell repertoires in cytomegalovirus infection. TCRdb passed the reads through MiXCR, listing each CDR3 protein once. Of roughly 570,000 distinct CDR3 sequences listed, 40% were seen once; the top ten hold 48%. Antigens of these TCRs are unknown. The input for sequencing was cultured PBMCs, taken from culture after CMV antigen stimulation. The receptor set was obtained from a human donor in good health (CMV status not recorded). Some clones in this sample may be carry-over from other donors' samples. Both conserved end residues are part of each CDR3. The order of the fields is D gene, clone size, V gene, J gene, CDR3 DNA, CDR3 protein. A D gene is named only where the DNA matches it firmly. The size field is filled for only some rows; it gives once, few, many or a size class.

D gene: TRBD1
clone size: NA
V gene: TRBV3-1
J gene: TRBJ1-2
CDR3 DNA: TGTGCCAGCAGCCATCGAGGCGGGTGGACAGGTTCGGATGGCTACACCTTC
CDR3 protein: CASSHRGGWTGSDGYTF

D gene: NA
clone size: many
V gene: TRBV7-2
J gene: TRBJ2-1
CDR3 DNA: TGTGCCAGCAGGAAAAGAGGCCGGGGTAGCAATGAGCAGTTCTTC
CDR3 protein: CASRKRGRGSNEQFF

D gene: NA
clone size: NA
V gene: TRBV7-9
J gene: TRBJ2-3
CDR3 DNA: TGTGCCAGCAGTTGGGGGACCGATACGCAGTATTTT
CDR3 protein: CASSWGTDTQYF

D gene: NA
clone size: few
V gene: TRBV7-9
J gene: TRBJ2-5
CDR3 DNA: TGTGCCAGCAGCTCGGCTGAGCGGATTCGGCAAGAGACCCAGTACTTC
CDR3 protein: CASSSAERIRQETQYF

D gene: TRBD1
clone size: few
V gene: TRBV20-1
J gene: TRBJ1-6
CDR3 DNA: TGCAGTGCAGAGGACAGGGGGGATTCACCCCTCCACTTT
CDR3 protein: CSAEDRGDSPLHF

D gene: NA
clone size: NA
V gene: TRBV12-3/TRBV12-4
J gene: TRBJ1-6
CDR3 DNA: TGTGCCAGCAGACCCGGGGGTTCACCCCTCCACTTT
CDR3 protein: CASRPGGSPLHF

D gene: NA
clone size: NA
V gene: TRBV7-2
J gene: TRBJ2-1
CDR3 DNA: TGTGCCAGCAGCACTAGGGGACCCTACAATGAGCAGTTCTTC
CDR3 protein: CASSTRGPYNEQFF

D gene: NA
clone size: NA
V gene: TRBV7-9
J gene: TRBJ1-2
CDR3 DNA: TGTGCCAGCAGCTTAGCCTACAGGGAAAACTATGGCTACACCTTC
CDR3 protein: CASSLAYRENYGYTF

D gene: TRBD1
clone size: NA
V gene: TRBV2
J gene: TRBJ1-2
CDR3 DNA: TGTGCCAGCAGCCACGCCAGGGGGGGGCCATTAAACTATGGCTACACCTTC
CDR3 protein: CASSHARGGPLNYGYTF

D gene: NA
clone size: once
V gene: TRBV7-4
J gene: TRBJ1-1
CDR3 DNA: TGTGCCAGCAGATTGCCGACCTGGGGGCGACGGATGAACACTGAAGCTTTCTTT
CDR3 protein: CASRLPTWGRRMNTEAFF

D gene: NA
clone size: NA
V gene: TRBV5-1
J gene: TRBJ1-1
CDR3 DNA: TGCGCCAGCAGCTTGGAGGGACCTGAAGCTTTCTTT
CDR3 protein: CASSLEGPEAFF

D gene: NA
clone size: NA
V gene: TRBV7-2
J gene: TRBJ2-3
CDR3 DNA: TGTGCCAGCAGCTTATACTCATTTGCGGAAACAGATACGCAGTATTTT
CDR3 protein: CASSLYSFAETDTQYF

D gene: TRBD2
clone size: once
V gene: TRBV20-1
J gene: TRBJ2-7
CDR3 DNA: TGCAGTGCTAGAGGACTAGCGGCCGCCTACGAGCAGTACTTC
CDR3 protein: CSARGLAAAYEQYF